This T cell receptor (beta chain) came from a study of blood T cells in healthy people across ages. A second PCR, run for roughly 7 to 12 cycles, used a sample-barcoded 5' primer plus a J-beta primer mix. TCRdb reprocessed the 5' RACE reads via MiXCR and lists one record per CDR3 protein. In the table there are 800,000 or so distinct CDR3 sequences, around 62% of which are singletons. As regards this clonotype: The antigen remains unidentified.

The study, taken as a whole, reports: It was not possible, with unsorted PBMCs, to conclusively compare naive and antigen-experienced cells. CMV infection status of these donors was not known.

Germline assignment: CDR1 MNHEY and CDR2 SMNVEV (reference sequence). The CDR3 runs 13 residues. Trimming shortened V by 5 bases and J by 7 bases, and 14 bases separated the two germline ends. The TCR comes from a young man in good health. The rearrangement joins TRBV27 to TRBJ1-2, with D possibly being TRBD1 (6 bases). Sequencing used blood. In DNA form, the CDR3 reads TGTGCCAGCAGTCACAGGGAATCGGGTGGCTACACCTTC. Translated: CASSHRESGGYTF.